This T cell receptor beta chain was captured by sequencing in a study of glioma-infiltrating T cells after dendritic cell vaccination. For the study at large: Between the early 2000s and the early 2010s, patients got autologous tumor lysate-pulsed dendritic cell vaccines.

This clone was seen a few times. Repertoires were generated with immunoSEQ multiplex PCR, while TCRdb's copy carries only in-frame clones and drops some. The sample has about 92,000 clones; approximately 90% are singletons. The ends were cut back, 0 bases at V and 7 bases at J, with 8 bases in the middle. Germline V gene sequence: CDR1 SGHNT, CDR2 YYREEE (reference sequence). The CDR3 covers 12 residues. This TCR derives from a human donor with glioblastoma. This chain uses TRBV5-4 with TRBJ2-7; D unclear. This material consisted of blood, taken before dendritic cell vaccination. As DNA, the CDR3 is TGTGCCAGCAGCTTGGGCAGTTGGGAGCAGTACTTC. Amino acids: CASSLGSWEQYF.